This T cell receptor beta chain came from a study of CD8+ T cells in alopecia areata. Investigators isolated RNA and reverse transcribed it into cDNA to act as the sequencing template. Only in-frame clones appear in the TCRdb table, and some are missing; sequencing was by immunoSEQ multiplex PCR. The sample includes fewer than 200,000 clones, 65% to 75% of them seen just once. The TCR was taken from a human donor with alopecia areata. The sequences come from CD8+ T cells sorted from blood, collected at week 0.

The CDR3 DNA sequence: TGCGCCAGCAGCTTGCCCGATGGCACTGAAGCTTTCTTT. It specifies CASSLPDGTEAFF. V is TRBV5-1 and J is TRBJ1-1; unclear D gene. In germline, CDR1 is SGHRS, CDR2 YFSETQ. The CDR3 is 13 amino acids. V was cut by 1 base and J by 4 bases, with 8 bases left in between.